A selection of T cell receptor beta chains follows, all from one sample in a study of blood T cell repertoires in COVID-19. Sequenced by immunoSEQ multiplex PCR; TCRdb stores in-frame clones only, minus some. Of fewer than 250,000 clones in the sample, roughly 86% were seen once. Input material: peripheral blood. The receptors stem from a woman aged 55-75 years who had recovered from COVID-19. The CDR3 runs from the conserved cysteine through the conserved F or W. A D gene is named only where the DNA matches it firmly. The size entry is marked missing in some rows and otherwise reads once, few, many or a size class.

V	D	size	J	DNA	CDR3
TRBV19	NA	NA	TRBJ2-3	TGTGCCAGTAGTATATTGGCAGGCACAGATACGCAGTATTTT	CASSILAGTDTQYF
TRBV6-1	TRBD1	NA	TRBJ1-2	TGTGCCAGCAGTGAATGGGACAGGGCCCACAATGGGGGCTACACCTTC	CASSEWDRAHNGGYTF
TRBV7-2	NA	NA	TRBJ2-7	TGTGCCAGCAGCCCTGGGACAACAACCTACGAGCAGTACTTC	CASSPGTTTYEQYF
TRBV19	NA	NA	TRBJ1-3	TGTGCCAGTAAAGGAGGGTCGGAGGGAAACACCATATATTTT	CASKGGSEGNTIYF
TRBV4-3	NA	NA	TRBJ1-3	TGCGCCAGCAGCCGGGTGACGGACATCTTCTCTGGAAACACCATATATTTT	CASSRVTDIFSGNTIYF
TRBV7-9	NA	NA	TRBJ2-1	TGTGCCAGCAGCTTAGTGACTTACAATGAGCAGTTCTTC	CASSLVTYNEQFF
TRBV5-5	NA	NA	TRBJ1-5	TGTGCCAGCAGCTTGGGTCGGGCGGGGTCTAGCAATCAGCCCCAGCATTTT	CASSLGRAGSSNQPQHF
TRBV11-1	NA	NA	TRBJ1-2	TGTGCCAGCAGATCCCCGGGACAACCCAGGGCCTTC	CASRSPGQPRAF
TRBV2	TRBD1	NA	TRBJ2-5	TGTGCCAGCAGTTGGGACAGGGGGAACCAAGAGACCCAGTACTTC	CASSWDRGNQETQYF
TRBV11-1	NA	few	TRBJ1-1	TGTGCCAGCAGCATATCTTCAGGGGCTGTCATGACTGAAGCTTTCTTT	CASSISSGAVMTEAFF
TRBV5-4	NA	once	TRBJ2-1	TGTGCCAGCAGCTTGGAACAGGGTATCTACAATGAGCAGTTCTTC	CASSLEQGIYNEQFF
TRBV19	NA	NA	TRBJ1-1	TGTGCCAGTTCCCTTGGCAACGAAGCTTTCTTT	CASSLGNEAFF
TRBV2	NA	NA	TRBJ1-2	TGTGCCAGCAGTGAAGCTGAGTATAGTTCCTATGGCTACACCTTC	CASSEAEYSSYGYTF
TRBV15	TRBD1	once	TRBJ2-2	TGTGCCACCAGCATTGGGGATTCAGGGGGCACCGGGGAGCTGTTTTTT	CATSIGDSGGTGELFF
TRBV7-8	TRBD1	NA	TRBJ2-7	TGTGCCAGCAGCTTAATTCCGGACAGGCATTGGACAACCGAGCAGTACTTC	CASSLIPDRHWTTEQYF
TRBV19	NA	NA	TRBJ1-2	TGTGCCAGTAGTGGGGGGGCTAACTATGGCTACACCTTC	CASSGGANYGYTF
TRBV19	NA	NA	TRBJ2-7	TGTGCCAGTAGTTCCCGGACAGACTCCTACGAGCAGTACTTC	CASSSRTDSYEQYF
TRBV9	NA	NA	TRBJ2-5	TGTGCCAGCAGCCCCGGCAGGGTAGGGGACCAAGAGACCCAGTACTTC	CASSPGRVGDQETQYF
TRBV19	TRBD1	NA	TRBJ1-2	TGTGCCAGTAGTATAGGGGGACAGCACTATGGCTACACCTTC	CASSIGGQHYGYTF
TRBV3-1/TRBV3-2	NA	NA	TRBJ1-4	TGTGCCAGCAGCCAAGCGGGGTCTAATGAAAAACTGTTTTTT	CASSQAGSNEKLFF
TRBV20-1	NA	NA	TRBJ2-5	TGCAGTGCTAGACTAGGAGAGACCCAGTACTTC	CSARLGETQYF
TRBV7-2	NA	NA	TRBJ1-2	TGTGCCAGCAGAGCAACCAGGGGCAATGGCTACACCTTC	CASRATRGNGYTF
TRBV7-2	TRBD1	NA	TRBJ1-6	TGTGCCAGCAACCCCGACAGGGGGCAGAATTCACCCCTCCACTTT	CASNPDRGQNSPLHF
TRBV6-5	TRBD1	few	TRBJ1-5	TGTGCCAGCAGGGATCGGACAGGGCCACATCAGCCCCAGCATTTT	CASRDRTGPHQPQHF
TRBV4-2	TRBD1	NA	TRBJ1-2	TGTGCCAGCAGCCTGGACAGGGAGGGCGGCTACACCTTC	CASSLDREGGYTF
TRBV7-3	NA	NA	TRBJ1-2	TGTGCCAGCGGCACCGGGATAAAGACTAACTATGGCTACACCTTC	CASGTGIKTNYGYTF
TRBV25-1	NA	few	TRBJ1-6	TGTGCCAGCCGTAGGCAGGATAATTCACCCCTCCACTTT	CASRRQDNSPLHF
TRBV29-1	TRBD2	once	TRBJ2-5	TGCAGCCCCGGAAGCGGGGGGGCCGAAGAGACCCAGTACTTC	CSPGSGGAEETQYF
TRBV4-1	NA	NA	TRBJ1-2	TGCGCCAGCAGCCAAGAAAGTTTAACAGGGATACGGGGCTACACCTTC	CASSQESLTGIRGYTF
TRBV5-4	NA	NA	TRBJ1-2	TGTGCCAGCAGCTTGGACAGCATCTATGGCTACACCTTC	CASSLDSIYGYTF
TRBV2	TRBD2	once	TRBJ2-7	TGTGCCAGCAGCCGGGGAGGGAACGAGCAGTACTTC	CASSRGGNEQYF
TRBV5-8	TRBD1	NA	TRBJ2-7	TGTGCCAGCAGCTTGATGACAGGGATTTTTTACGAGCAGTACTTC	CASSLMTGIFYEQYF
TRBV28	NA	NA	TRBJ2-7	TGTGCCAGCCCCCCCGCCGGAGGGCAGGGCGAGCAGTACTTC	CASPPAGGQGEQYF
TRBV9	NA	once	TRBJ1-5	TGTGCCAGCAGCGTAGGGCCGGACAGCCAGTATCAGCCCCAGCATTTT	CASSVGPDSQYQPQHF
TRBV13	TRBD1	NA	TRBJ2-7	TGTGCCAGCAGCCCGGACAGGGGCGAGCAGTACTTC	CASSPDRGEQYF
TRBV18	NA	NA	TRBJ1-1	TGTGCCAGCTCACCACGGATGGGGGGTACAGGCACTGAAGCTTTCTTT	CASSPRMGGTGTEAFF
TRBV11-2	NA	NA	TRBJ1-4	TGTGCCAGCAGCTTAGATGGCGGGGTAACTAATGAAAAACTGTTTTTT	CASSLDGGVTNEKLFF
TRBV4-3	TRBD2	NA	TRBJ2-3	TGCGCCAGCAGCCAAGAGGGACTAGCGGGGGGGCCATCAGATACGCAGTATTTT	CASSQEGLAGGPSDTQYF
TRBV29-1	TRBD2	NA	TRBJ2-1	TGCAGCGTTGACGGGGGGGCTCTCAGCTCCTACAATGAGCAGTTCTTC	CSVDGGALSSYNEQFF
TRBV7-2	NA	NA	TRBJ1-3	TGTGCCAGCAGCTCCTTCACGGGGGTTGGAAACACCATATATTTT	CASSSFTGVGNTIYF
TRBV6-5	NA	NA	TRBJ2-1	TGTGCCAGCAGTATTAGCGGAGTCTACAATGAGCAGTTCTTC	CASSISGVYNEQFF
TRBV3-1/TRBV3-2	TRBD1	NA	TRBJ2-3	TGTGCCAGCAGCCAAGGGCAGGGGGCCTCAGATACGCAGTATTTT	CASSQGQGASDTQYF
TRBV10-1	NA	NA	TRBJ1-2	TGCGCCAGCAGTATAAGGGGTGCCAACTATGGCTACACCTTC	CASSIRGANYGYTF
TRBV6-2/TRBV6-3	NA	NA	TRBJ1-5	TGTGCCAGCAGTTCTGTCGCCGGGGGAAGCAATCAGCCCCAGCATTTT	CASSSVAGGSNQPQHF
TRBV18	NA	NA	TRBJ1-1	TGTGCCAGCTCCCCAGCGCGGGGCACTGAAGCTTTCTTT	CASSPARGTEAFF
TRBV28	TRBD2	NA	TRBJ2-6	TGTGCCGGGAGTAGCGGGGTATTCGGCTCTGGGGCCAACGTCCTGACTTTC	CAGSSGVFGSGANVLTF
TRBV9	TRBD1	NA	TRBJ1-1	TGTGCCAGCAGCGTTACGGGACAGGGGGACACTGAAGCTTTCTTT	CASSVTGQGDTEAFF
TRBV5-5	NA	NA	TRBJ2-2	TGTGCCAGCAGCTTGACGACAGCGATCACCGGGGAGCTGTTTTTT	CASSLTTAITGELFF
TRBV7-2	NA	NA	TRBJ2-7	TGTGCCAGCAGCTTAGAGCGGGAGCAGTACTTC	CASSLEREQYF
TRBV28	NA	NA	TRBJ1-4	TGTGCCAGCAGACTAACGACAGCAACTAATGAAAAACTGTTTTTT	CASRLTTATNEKLFF
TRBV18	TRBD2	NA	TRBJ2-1	TGTGCCAGCTCACGTCGGCTAGCGGGGGACTCCTACAATGAGCAGTTCTTC	CASSRRLAGDSYNEQFF
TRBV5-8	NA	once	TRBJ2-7	TGTGCCAGCAGCTTGCTCGGGACAATTAGAGACGAGCAGTACTTC	CASSLLGTIRDEQYF
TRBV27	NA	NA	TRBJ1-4	TGTGCCAGCAGTTTAAGGCGGGCAACTAATGAAAAACTGTTTTTT	CASSLRRATNEKLFF